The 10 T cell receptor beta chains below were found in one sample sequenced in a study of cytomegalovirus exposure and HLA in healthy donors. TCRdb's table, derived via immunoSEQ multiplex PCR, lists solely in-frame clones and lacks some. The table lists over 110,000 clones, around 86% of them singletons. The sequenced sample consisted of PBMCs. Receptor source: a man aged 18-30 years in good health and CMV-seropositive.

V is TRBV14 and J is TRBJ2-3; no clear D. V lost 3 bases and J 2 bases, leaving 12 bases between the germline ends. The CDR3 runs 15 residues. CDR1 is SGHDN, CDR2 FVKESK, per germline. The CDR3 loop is CASSQRLTTTDTQYF. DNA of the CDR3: TGTGCCAGCAGCCAGCGGCTTACCACCACAGATACGCAGTATTTT.

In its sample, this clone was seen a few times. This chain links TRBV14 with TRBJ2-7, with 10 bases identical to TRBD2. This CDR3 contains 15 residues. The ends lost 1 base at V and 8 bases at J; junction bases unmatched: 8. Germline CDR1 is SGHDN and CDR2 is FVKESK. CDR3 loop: CASSQAGTSVPKQYF. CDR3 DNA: TGTGCCAGCAGCCAAGCCGGGACTAGCGTCCCCAAGCAGTACTTC.

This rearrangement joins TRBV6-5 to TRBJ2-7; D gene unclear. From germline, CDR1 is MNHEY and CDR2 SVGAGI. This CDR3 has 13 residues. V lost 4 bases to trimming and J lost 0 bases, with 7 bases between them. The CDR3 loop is CASSLGGSYEQYF. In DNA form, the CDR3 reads TGTGCCAGCAGTTTAGGCGGCTCCTACGAGCAGTACTTC.

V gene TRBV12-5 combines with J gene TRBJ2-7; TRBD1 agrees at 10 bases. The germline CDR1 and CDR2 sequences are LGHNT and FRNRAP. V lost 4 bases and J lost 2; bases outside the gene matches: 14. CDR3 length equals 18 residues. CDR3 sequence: CASGSMGTGAKGAYEQYF. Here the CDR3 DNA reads TGTGCTAGTGGTTCCATGGGGACAGGGGCGAAGGGGGCCTACGAGCAGTACTTC.

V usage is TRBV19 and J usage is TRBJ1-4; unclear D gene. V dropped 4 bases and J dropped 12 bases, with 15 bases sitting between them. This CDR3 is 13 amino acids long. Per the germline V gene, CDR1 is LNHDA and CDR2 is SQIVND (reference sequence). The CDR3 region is CASSTPSKAELFF. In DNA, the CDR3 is TGTGCCAGTAGTACTCCTTCAAAGGCGGAACTGTTTTTT. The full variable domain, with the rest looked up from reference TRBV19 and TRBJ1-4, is DGGITQSPKYLFRKEGQNVTLSCEQNLNHDAMYWYRQDPGQGLRLIYYSQIVNDFQKGDIAEGYSVSREKKESFPLTVTSAQKNPTAFYLCASSTPSKAELFFGSGTQLSVL.

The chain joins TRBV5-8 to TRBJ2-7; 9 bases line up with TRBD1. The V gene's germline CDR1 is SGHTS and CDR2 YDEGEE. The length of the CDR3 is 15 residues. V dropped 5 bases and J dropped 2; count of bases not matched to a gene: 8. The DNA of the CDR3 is TGTGCCAGCAGTCGGCCGGGACAGGGTACCTACGAGCAGTACTTC. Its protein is CASSRPGQGTYEQYF.

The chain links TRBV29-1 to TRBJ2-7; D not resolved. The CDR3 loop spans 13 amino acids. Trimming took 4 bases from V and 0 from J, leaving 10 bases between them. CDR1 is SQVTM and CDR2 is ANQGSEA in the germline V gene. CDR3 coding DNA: TGCAGCGTTGCTCTTAGTAACTCCTACGAGCAGTACTTC. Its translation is CSVALSNSYEQYF.

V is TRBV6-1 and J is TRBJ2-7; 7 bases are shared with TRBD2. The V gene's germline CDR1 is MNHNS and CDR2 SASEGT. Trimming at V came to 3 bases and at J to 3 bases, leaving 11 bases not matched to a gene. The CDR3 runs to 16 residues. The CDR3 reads CASSEHRDYGGYEQYF. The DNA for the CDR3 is TGTGCCAGCAGTGAGCACCGGGACTACGGGGGCTACGAGCAGTACTTC.

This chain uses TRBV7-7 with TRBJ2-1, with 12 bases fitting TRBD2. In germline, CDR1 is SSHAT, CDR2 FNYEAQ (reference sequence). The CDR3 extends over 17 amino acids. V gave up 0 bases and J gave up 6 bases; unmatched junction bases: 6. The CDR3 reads CASSLAGLAGGANEQFF. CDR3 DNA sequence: TGTGCCAGCAGCTTAGCGGGTCTAGCGGGGGGGGCCAATGAGCAGTTCTTC.

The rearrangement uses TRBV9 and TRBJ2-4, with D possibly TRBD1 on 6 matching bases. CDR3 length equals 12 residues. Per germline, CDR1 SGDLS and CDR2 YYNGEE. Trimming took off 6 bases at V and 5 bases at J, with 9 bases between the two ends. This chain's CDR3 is CASMGHQNIQYF. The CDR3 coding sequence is TGTGCCAGCATGGGACACCAAAACATTCAGTACTTC. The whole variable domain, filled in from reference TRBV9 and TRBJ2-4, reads DSGVTQTPKHLITATGQRVTLRCSPRSGDLSVYWYQQSLDQGLQFLIQYYNGEERAKGNILERFSAQQFPDLHSELNLSSLELGDSALYFCASMGHQNIQYFGAGTRLSVL.